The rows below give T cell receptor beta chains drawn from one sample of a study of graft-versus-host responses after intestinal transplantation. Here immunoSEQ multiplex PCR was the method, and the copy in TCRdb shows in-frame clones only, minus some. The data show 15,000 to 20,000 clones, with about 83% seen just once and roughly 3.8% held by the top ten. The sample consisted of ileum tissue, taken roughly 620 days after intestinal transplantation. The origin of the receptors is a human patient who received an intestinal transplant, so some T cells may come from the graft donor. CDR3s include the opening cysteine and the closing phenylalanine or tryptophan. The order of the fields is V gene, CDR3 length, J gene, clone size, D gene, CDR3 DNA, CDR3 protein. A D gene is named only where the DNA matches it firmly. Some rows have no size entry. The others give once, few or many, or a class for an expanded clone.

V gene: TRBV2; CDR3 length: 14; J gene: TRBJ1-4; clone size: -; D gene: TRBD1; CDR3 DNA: TGTGCCAGCACCCTGGACAGGGGAGACGAAAAACTGTTTTTT; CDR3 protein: CASTLDRGDEKLFF
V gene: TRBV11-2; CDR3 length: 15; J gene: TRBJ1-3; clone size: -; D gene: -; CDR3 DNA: TGTGCCAGCAGCTTGAGCCTAGTATCTGGAAACACCATATATTTT; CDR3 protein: CASSLSLVSGNTIYF
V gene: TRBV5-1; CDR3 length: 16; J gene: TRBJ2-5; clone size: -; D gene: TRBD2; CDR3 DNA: TGCGCCAGCAGCTTGGTTTCTAGCGGGGGACAAGAGACCCAGTACTTC; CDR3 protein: CASSLVSSGGQETQYF
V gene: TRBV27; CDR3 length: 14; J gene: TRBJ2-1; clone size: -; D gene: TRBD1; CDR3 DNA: TGTGCCAGCAGTCCAGGGACAGCCTACAATGAGCAGTTCTTC; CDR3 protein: CASSPGTAYNEQFF
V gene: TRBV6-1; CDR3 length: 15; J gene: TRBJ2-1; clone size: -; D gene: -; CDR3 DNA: TGTGCCAGCAGTGAAGGCGGGGATTCCTACAATGAGCAGTTCTTC; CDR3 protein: CASSEGGDSYNEQFF
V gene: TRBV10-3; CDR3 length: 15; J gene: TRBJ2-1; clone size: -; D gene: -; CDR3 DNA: TGTGCCATCAGTGAGTCTAACGGCGGACTGGATGAGCAGTTCTTC; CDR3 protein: CAISESNGGLDEQFF
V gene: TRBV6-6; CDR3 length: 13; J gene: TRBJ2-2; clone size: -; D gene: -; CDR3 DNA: TGTGCCAGTCTAGCACATAACACCGGGGAGCTGTTTTTT; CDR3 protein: CASLAHNTGELFF
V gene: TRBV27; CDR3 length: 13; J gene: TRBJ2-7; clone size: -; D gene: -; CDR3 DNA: TGTGCCAGCAGTGGGCAGGGTCTCGACGAGCAGTACTTC; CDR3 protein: CASSGQGLDEQYF
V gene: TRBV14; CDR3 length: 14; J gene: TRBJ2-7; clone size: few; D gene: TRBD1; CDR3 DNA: TGTGCCAGCAGTGACGGACAGGGGCCCTACGAGCAGTACTTC; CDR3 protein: CASSDGQGPYEQYF
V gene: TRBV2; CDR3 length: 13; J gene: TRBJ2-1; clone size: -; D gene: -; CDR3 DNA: TGTGCCAGCTCCCGACAGGGAGGGAATGAGCAGTTCTTC; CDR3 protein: CASSRQGGNEQFF
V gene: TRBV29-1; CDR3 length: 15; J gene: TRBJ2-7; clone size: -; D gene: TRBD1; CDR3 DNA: TGCAGCGTTCGGGGCGGGACAGGGGACTCCTACGAGCAGTACTTC; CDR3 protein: CSVRGGTGDSYEQYF
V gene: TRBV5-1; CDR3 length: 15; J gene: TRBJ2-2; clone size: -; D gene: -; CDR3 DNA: TGCGCCAGCAGCTTACGTGGGGGGAACACCGGGGAGCTGTTTTTT; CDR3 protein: CASSLRGGNTGELFF
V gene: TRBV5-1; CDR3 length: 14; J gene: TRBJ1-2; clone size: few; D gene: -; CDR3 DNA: TGCGCCAGCAGCTTGCGGCAGGATAACTATGGCTACACCTTC; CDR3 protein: CASSLRQDNYGYTF
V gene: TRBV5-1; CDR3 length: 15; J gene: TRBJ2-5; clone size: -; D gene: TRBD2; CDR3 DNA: TGCGCCAGCAGCTTCTCCCTAGCGGGGGACGAGACCCAGTACTTC; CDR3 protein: CASSFSLAGDETQYF
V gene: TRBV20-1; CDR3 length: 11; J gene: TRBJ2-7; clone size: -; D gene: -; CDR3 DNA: TGCAGTGCTAGGAAAGCCTACGAGCAGTACTTC; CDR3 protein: CSARKAYEQYF
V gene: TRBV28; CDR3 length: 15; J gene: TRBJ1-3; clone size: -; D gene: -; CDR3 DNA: TGTGCCAGCAGCCCAGGACCGATCTCTGGAAACACCATATATTTT; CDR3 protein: CASSPGPISGNTIYF
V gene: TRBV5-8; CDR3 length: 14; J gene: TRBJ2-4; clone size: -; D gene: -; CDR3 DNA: TGTGCCAGCCGCTTAAGCTCTGGTTCAAACATTCAGTACTTC; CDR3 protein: CASRLSSGSNIQYF
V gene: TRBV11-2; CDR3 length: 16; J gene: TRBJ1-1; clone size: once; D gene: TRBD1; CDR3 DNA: TGTGCCAGCAGCTTACACCCCGGACAGGGGCGCACTGAAGCTTTCTTT; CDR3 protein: CASSLHPGQGRTEAFF
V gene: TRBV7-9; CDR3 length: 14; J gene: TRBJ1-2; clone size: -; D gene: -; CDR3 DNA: TGTGCCAGCAGCTTAGAAGGGGGGTTCAATGGCTACACCTTC; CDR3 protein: CASSLEGGFNGYTF
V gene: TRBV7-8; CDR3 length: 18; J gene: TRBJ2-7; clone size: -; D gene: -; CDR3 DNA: TGTGCCAGCAGCTTGGGCGCCTGGGTAGGTTTTAGCTCCTACGAGCAGTACTTC; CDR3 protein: CASSLGAWVGFSSYEQYF
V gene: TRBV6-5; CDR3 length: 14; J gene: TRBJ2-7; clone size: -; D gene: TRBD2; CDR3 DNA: TGTGCCAGCAGTGCCCGGACTAGGTCCTACGAGCAGTACTTC; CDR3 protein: CASSARTRSYEQYF
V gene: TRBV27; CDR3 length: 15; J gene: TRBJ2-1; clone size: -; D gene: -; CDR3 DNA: TGTGCCAGCAGCGAGTATGGTGGGGAATACAATGAGCAGTTCTTC; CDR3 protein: CASSEYGGEYNEQFF
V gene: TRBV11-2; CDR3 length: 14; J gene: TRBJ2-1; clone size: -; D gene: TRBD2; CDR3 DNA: TGTGCCAGCAGCTTAGAGAGGACTAGCCATGAGCAGTTCTTC; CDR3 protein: CASSLERTSHEQFF
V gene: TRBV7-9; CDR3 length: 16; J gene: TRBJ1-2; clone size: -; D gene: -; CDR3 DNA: TGTGCCAGCAGCTATAACGCCGTTTCAGCTAACTATGGCTACACCTTC; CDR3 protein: CASSYNAVSANYGYTF
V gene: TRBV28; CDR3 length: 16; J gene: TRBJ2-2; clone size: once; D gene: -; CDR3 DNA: TGTGCCAGCAGTTTTCGGGGCAGGGGGAGGACCGGGGAGCTGTTTTTT; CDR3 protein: CASSFRGRGRTGELFF
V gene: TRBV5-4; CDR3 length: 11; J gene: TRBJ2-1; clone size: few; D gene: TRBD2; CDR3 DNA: TGTGCCAGCAGTTGGGGGGGTGAGCAGTTCTTC; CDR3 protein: CASSWGGEQFF
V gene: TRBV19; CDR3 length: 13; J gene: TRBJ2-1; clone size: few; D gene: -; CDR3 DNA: TGTGCCAGTATGGAGGTGAGCGGGAATGAGCAGTTCTTC; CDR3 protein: CASMEVSGNEQFF
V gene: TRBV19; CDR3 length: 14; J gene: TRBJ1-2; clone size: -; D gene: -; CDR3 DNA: TGTGCCAGTAGTATAGAAGCGGGGGCGATTGACTACACCTTC; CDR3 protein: CASSIEAGAIDYTF
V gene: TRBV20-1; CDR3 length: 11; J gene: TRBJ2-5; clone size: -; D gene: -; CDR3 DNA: TGCAGTGCTAGAAAACAAGAGACCCAGTACTTC; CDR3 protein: CSARKQETQYF
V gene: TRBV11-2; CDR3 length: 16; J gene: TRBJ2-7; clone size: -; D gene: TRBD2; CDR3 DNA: TGTGCCAGCAGCCTCACTAGCGGGGGCAACTACTACGAGCAGTACTTC; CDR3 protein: CASSLTSGGNYYEQYF
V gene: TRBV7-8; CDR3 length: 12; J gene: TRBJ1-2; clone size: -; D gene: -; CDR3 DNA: TGTGCCAGCGGAGGACCGTTCTATGGCTACACCTTC; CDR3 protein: CASGGPFYGYTF
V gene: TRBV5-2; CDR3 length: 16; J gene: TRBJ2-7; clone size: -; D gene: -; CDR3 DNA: TGCGCCAGCAGCCAAGGACTAGCGGGGGGGACGTACGAGCAGTACTTC; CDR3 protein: CASSQGLAGGTYEQYF